Listed below are T cell receptor beta chains from one sample, sequenced in a study of control samples from healthy donors and cancer patients. Assay used: immunoSEQ multiplex PCR; TCRdb lists only in-frame clones, some missing. Among over 110,000 clones listed, roughly 89% were seen once. The material sequenced was blood. The receptors were sampled from a man aged 25 to 40 in good health. Each CDR3 is given with its conserved first and last residue. Each record gives: CDR3 protein, CDR3 DNA, D gene, clone size, V gene, J gene. The D gene is left open where the match is weak. Clone size is not always given. Where it is, it says once, few, many or a class for expanded clones.

CDR3aa: CAWSVRVGARTEAFF
CDR3nt: TGTGCCTGGAGTGTACGGGTGGGGGCGCGCACTGAAGCTTTCTTT
d_gene: -
abundance: once
v_gene: TRBV30
j_gene: TRBJ1-1

CDR3aa: CASSYKVGRLYTGELFF
CDR3nt: TGTGCCAGCAGTTATAAAGTAGGCAGGCTCTACACCGGGGAGCTGTTTTTT
d_gene: -
abundance: few
v_gene: TRBV6-2/TRBV6-3
j_gene: TRBJ2-2

CDR3aa: CASRPPGQGLDEQYF
CDR3nt: TGTGCCAGCAGGCCACCGGGACAGGGACTAGACGAGCAGTACTTC
d_gene: -
abundance: -
v_gene: TRBV6-6
j_gene: TRBJ2-7

CDR3aa: CASSELGADTQYF
CDR3nt: TGTGCCAGCAGTGAATTGGGCGCAGATACGCAGTATTTT
d_gene: -
abundance: -
v_gene: TRBV6-1
j_gene: TRBJ2-3

CDR3aa: CASSEEAGGLGSGELFF
CDR3nt: TGTGCCAGCAGTGAAGAAGCGGGAGGCCTTGGGAGCGGGGAGCTGTTTTTT
d_gene: TRBD2
abundance: -
v_gene: TRBV6-1
j_gene: TRBJ2-2

CDR3aa: CASSHESYTQYF
CDR3nt: TGTGCCAGCAGTCACGAGAGTTATACGCAGTATTTT
d_gene: -
abundance: -
v_gene: TRBV12-3/TRBV12-4
j_gene: TRBJ2-3

CDR3aa: CAWRKNSRTGANVLTF
CDR3nt: TGTGCCTGGAGGAAGAACTCAAGGACAGGGGCCAACGTCCTGACTTTC
d_gene: -
abundance: -
v_gene: TRBV30
j_gene: TRBJ2-6

CDR3aa: CASSRNTGTGNTEAFF
CDR3nt: TGTGCCAGCAGCCGAAACACCGGGACAGGGAACACTGAAGCTTTCTTT
d_gene: TRBD1
abundance: -
v_gene: TRBV4-2
j_gene: TRBJ1-1

CDR3aa: CASSSYRGRVSGANVLTF
CDR3nt: TGTGCCAGCAGCTCCTACAGGGGGCGAGTCTCTGGGGCCAACGTCCTGACTTTC
d_gene: TRBD1
abundance: -
v_gene: TRBV7-9
j_gene: TRBJ2-6

CDR3aa: CASSFGGYGYTF
CDR3nt: TGTGCCAGCAGTTTCGGAGGGTATGGCTACACCTTC
d_gene: -
abundance: -
v_gene: TRBV12-3/TRBV12-4
j_gene: TRBJ1-2

CDR3aa: CASSEVQGQPQHF
CDR3nt: TGTGCCAGCAGTGAAGTACAGGGGCAGCCCCAGCATTTT
d_gene: TRBD1
abundance: -
v_gene: TRBV6-1
j_gene: TRBJ1-5

CDR3aa: CAPLDGSEQFF
CDR3nt: TGTGCTCCACTCGACGGCTCCGAGCAGTTCTTC
d_gene: -
abundance: -
v_gene: TRBV24-1
j_gene: TRBJ2-1

CDR3aa: CASSYSTGNSPLHF
CDR3nt: TGTGCCAGCAGTTACTCGACGGGTAATTCACCCCTCCACTTT
d_gene: -
abundance: -
v_gene: TRBV6-6
j_gene: TRBJ1-6

CDR3aa: CASSIDRGGEAFF
CDR3nt: TGTGCCAGTAGTATAGATCGGGGAGGGGAAGCTTTCTTT
d_gene: -
abundance: once
v_gene: TRBV19
j_gene: TRBJ1-1

CDR3aa: CAWRRLTAQETQYF
CDR3nt: TGTGCCTGGAGACGGTTGACAGCCCAAGAGACCCAGTACTTC
d_gene: -
abundance: -
v_gene: TRBV30
j_gene: TRBJ2-5

CDR3aa: CASSQYSGDEQYF
CDR3nt: TGCGCCAGCAGCCAATATTCGGGGGACGAGCAGTACTTC
d_gene: -
abundance: -
v_gene: TRBV4-1
j_gene: TRBJ2-7

CDR3aa: CASSYKGQMNTEAFF
CDR3nt: TGTGCCAGCAGTTACAAGGGACAAATGAACACTGAAGCTTTCTTT
d_gene: -
abundance: -
v_gene: TRBV6-5
j_gene: TRBJ1-1

CDR3aa: CASSYDSSTYGYTF
CDR3nt: TGTGCCAGCAGTTATGACAGCTCCACCTATGGCTACACCTTC
d_gene: -
abundance: -
v_gene: TRBV7-2
j_gene: TRBJ1-2

CDR3aa: CASSRRLGELFF
CDR3nt: TGTGCCAGCAGTCGAAGACTAGGGGAGCTGTTTTTT
d_gene: -
abundance: -
v_gene: TRBV28
j_gene: TRBJ2-2

CDR3aa: CASSESRLAGLYEQYF
CDR3nt: TGCGCCAGCAGTGAGTCCCGGCTAGCGGGACTTTACGAGCAGTACTTC
d_gene: TRBD2
abundance: -
v_gene: TRBV10-1
j_gene: TRBJ2-7

CDR3aa: CASINTGQRDGYTF
CDR3nt: TGTGCCAGCATTAACACGGGACAGAGGGATGGCTACACCTTC
d_gene: TRBD1
abundance: -
v_gene: TRBV28
j_gene: TRBJ1-2

CDR3aa: CASSPDSGRDYEQYF
CDR3nt: TGTGCCAGCAGCCCAGATAGCGGGAGGGACTACGAGCAGTACTTC
d_gene: TRBD2
abundance: -
v_gene: TRBV3-1/TRBV3-2
j_gene: TRBJ2-7

CDR3aa: CASMKVALSSYNEQFF
CDR3nt: TGTGCCAGCATGAAAGTAGCGTTAAGCTCCTACAATGAGCAGTTCTTC
d_gene: -
abundance: -
v_gene: TRBV2
j_gene: TRBJ2-1

CDR3aa: CASSEFGGSGANVLTF
CDR3nt: TGTGCCAGCAGTGAATTTGGAGGCTCTGGGGCCAACGTCCTGACTTTC
d_gene: -
abundance: -
v_gene: TRBV25-1
j_gene: TRBJ2-6

CDR3aa: CAISDPSRGLDRSYNEQFF
CDR3nt: TGTGCCATCAGTGATCCGTCTCGAGGTCTAGATCGCTCCTACAATGAGCAGTTCTTC
d_gene: -
abundance: -
v_gene: TRBV10-3
j_gene: TRBJ2-1

CDR3aa: CATSDSGGGGGNQPQHF
CDR3nt: TGTGCCACCAGTGATTCAGGGGGCGGCGGTGGCAATCAGCCCCAGCATTTT
d_gene: TRBD1
abundance: -
v_gene: TRBV24-1
j_gene: TRBJ1-5

CDR3aa: CASSPGTTGSYEQYF
CDR3nt: TGCGCCAGCAGCCCGGGGACTACGGGCTCCTACGAGCAGTACTTC
d_gene: TRBD2
abundance: -
v_gene: TRBV5-1
j_gene: TRBJ2-7

CDR3aa: CASSQWTPLPTDTQYF
CDR3nt: TGTGCCAGCAGCCAATGGACCCCGCTTCCCACAGATACGCAGTATTTT
d_gene: -
abundance: -
v_gene: TRBV3-1/TRBV3-2
j_gene: TRBJ2-3

CDR3aa: CASSQSGQGSHNEQFF
CDR3nt: TGTGCCAGCAGCCAATCAGGACAGGGCTCTCACAATGAGCAGTTCTTC
d_gene: TRBD1
abundance: once
v_gene: TRBV16
j_gene: TRBJ2-1

CDR3aa: CASSRGAAGVTTGELFF
CDR3nt: TGCGCCAGCAGCCGGGGAGCAGCGGGAGTAACTACCGGGGAGCTGTTTTTT
d_gene: TRBD2
abundance: -
v_gene: TRBV4-1
j_gene: TRBJ2-2

CDR3aa: CASSSTGARTSGRFEQYF
CDR3nt: TGTGCCAGCAGCTCGACAGGGGCCCGAACTAGCGGGAGATTCGAGCAGTACTTC
d_gene: TRBD2
abundance: -
v_gene: TRBV7-6
j_gene: TRBJ2-7

CDR3aa: CASIRRIDRGLQSWEKLFF
CDR3nt: TGTGCCAGCATCCGGAGGATCGACAGGGGGCTCCAGTCGTGGGAAAAACTGTTTTTT
d_gene: TRBD1
abundance: -
v_gene: TRBV28
j_gene: TRBJ1-4

CDR3aa: CASSRDRPSTGELFF
CDR3nt: TGTGCCAGCAGCAGAGACAGGCCCAGCACCGGGGAGCTGTTTTTT
d_gene: -
abundance: -
v_gene: TRBV7-2
j_gene: TRBJ2-2

CDR3aa: CASSLSGYGYTF
CDR3nt: TGTGCCAGCAGTTTATCAGGGTATGGCTACACCTTC
d_gene: -
abundance: -
v_gene: TRBV27
j_gene: TRBJ1-2

CDR3aa: CASSNLNTGELFF
CDR3nt: TGTGCCAGCAGTAATTTAAACACCGGGGAGCTGTTTTTT
d_gene: -
abundance: -
v_gene: TRBV2
j_gene: TRBJ2-2

CDR3aa: CASSPSGTYNEQFF
CDR3nt: TGTGCCAGCAGTCCTAGCGGGACCTACAATGAGCAGTTCTTC
d_gene: TRBD2
abundance: -
v_gene: TRBV2
j_gene: TRBJ2-1

CDR3aa: CASSYPNRAYTF
CDR3nt: TGTGCCAGCAGCTATCCCAACAGGGCTTACACCTTC
d_gene: -
abundance: -
v_gene: TRBV28
j_gene: TRBJ1-2

CDR3aa: CASSPQGSKTEAFF
CDR3nt: TGTGCCAGCTCGCCCCAAGGCAGTAAAACTGAAGCTTTCTTT
d_gene: -
abundance: -
v_gene: TRBV18
j_gene: TRBJ1-1

CDR3aa: CASSHLAGGDYGYTF
CDR3nt: TGTGCCAGCAGCCACCTCGCAGGAGGAGACTATGGCTACACCTTC
d_gene: -
abundance: -
v_gene: TRBV3-1/TRBV3-2
j_gene: TRBJ1-2

CDR3aa: CASSLVASYNEQFF
CDR3nt: TGTGCCAGCAGCTTAGTCGCTAGCTACAATGAGCAGTTCTTC
d_gene: -
abundance: -
v_gene: TRBV7-9
j_gene: TRBJ2-1

CDR3aa: CASRARQAGNTIYF
CDR3nt: TGTGCCAGCAGGGCCAGGCAAGCTGGAAACACCATATATTTT
d_gene: -
abundance: -
v_gene: TRBV6-5
j_gene: TRBJ1-3

CDR3aa: CASSRGQNPTDTQYF
CDR3nt: TGTGCCAGCAGCCGCGGACAGAATCCCACAGATACGCAGTATTTT
d_gene: -
abundance: -
v_gene: TRBV11-3
j_gene: TRBJ2-3

CDR3aa: CASSPSRGHGYTF
CDR3nt: TGTGCCAGCAGCCCCTCCAGGGGGCATGGCTACACCTTC
d_gene: TRBD1
abundance: -
v_gene: TRBV28
j_gene: TRBJ1-2

CDR3aa: CASSLWSEAFF
CDR3nt: TGTGCCAGCAGTTTATGGTCTGAAGCTTTCTTT
d_gene: -
abundance: -
v_gene: TRBV28
j_gene: TRBJ1-1

CDR3aa: CASSLSPGQGGNQPQHF
CDR3nt: TGTGCCAGCAGCTTATCTCCGGGACAGGGAGGCAATCAGCCCCAGCATTTT
d_gene: TRBD1
abundance: -
v_gene: TRBV7-2
j_gene: TRBJ1-5

CDR3aa: CATLGLAAAGELFF
CDR3nt: TGTGCCACCCTCGGACTAGCGGCGGCCGGGGAGCTGTTTTTT
d_gene: TRBD2
abundance: once
v_gene: TRBV19
j_gene: TRBJ2-2

CDR3aa: CASRGRGNTIYF
CDR3nt: TGTGCCAGCAGGGGGAGAGGAAACACCATATATTTT
d_gene: -
abundance: -
v_gene: TRBV6-5
j_gene: TRBJ1-3

CDR3aa: CASRDLKNTGELFF
CDR3nt: TGTGCCAGCCGGGACCTTAAAAACACCGGGGAGCTGTTTTTT
d_gene: -
abundance: -
v_gene: TRBV28
j_gene: TRBJ2-2

CDR3aa: CASSFPRVRESNQPQHF
CDR3nt: TGTGCCAGCAGTTTCCCCCGGGTACGAGAAAGCAATCAGCCCCAGCATTTT
d_gene: -
abundance: -
v_gene: TRBV28
j_gene: TRBJ1-5